This TCR beta chain was observed in a study of blood T cell repertoires in COVID-19. Study overall: Sites across the United States, Italy and Spain contributed samples from acute and convalescent COVID-19. The analysed material was cDNA or gDNA that came from T cells, B-cell-depleted T cells, or PBMCs.

The CDR3 sequence is 14 residues long. Germline V gene lookup returns CDR1 MNHEY and CDR2 SVGEGT. Trimming took 6 bases from V and 5 from J; bases not matched to a gene: 7. Only in-frame clones appear in the TCRdb table, and some are missing; sequencing was by immunoSEQ multiplex PCR. The repertoire holds under 300,000 clones, with more than 60% as singletons. The sample comprised peripheral blood. The source of this sequence is a woman aged 40 to 55 with active or convalescent COVID-19. V gene TRBV6-2 or TRBV6-3 combines with J gene TRBJ1-5, with 7 nucleotides matching TRBD1. In nucleotides, the CDR3 is TGTGCCAGCAGCCAGACAGGGCCTTATCAGCCCCAGCATTTT. It encodes CASSQTGPYQPQHF.